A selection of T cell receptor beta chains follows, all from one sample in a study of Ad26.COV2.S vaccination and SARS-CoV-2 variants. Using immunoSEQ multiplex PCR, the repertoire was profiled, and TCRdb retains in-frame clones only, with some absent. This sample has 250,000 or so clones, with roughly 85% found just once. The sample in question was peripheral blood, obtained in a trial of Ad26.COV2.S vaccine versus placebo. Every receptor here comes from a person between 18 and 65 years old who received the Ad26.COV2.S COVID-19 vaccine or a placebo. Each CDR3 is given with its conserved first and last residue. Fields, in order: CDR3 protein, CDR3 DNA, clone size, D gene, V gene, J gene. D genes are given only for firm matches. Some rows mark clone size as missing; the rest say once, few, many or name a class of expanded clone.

CDR3: CASSESRGAGGNTIYF
DNA: TGTGCCAGCAGTGAATCAAGAGGAGCTGGGGGAAACACCATATATTTT
size: once
D: NA
V: TRBV6-1
J: TRBJ1-3

CDR3: CAWRAGDLNTEAFF
DNA: TGTGCCTGGAGGGCAGGAGATCTGAACACTGAAGCTTTCTTT
size: NA
D: NA
V: TRBV30
J: TRBJ1-1

CDR3: CASSLVGSGDEQYF
DNA: TGTGCCAGCAGCTTAGTTGGCAGTGGGGACGAGCAGTACTTC
size: few
D: NA
V: TRBV11-3
J: TRBJ2-7

CDR3: CASSQAPFGRGGETQYF
DNA: TGCGCCAGCAGCCAAGCGCCCTTCGGTAGGGGTGGAGAGACCCAGTACTTC
size: NA
D: NA
V: TRBV4-1
J: TRBJ2-5

CDR3: CASRLQGIDSPLHF
DNA: TGTGCCAGCAGGCTACAGGGTATAGATTCACCCCTCCACTTT
size: NA
D: NA
V: TRBV5-6
J: TRBJ1-6

CDR3: CASSLDRLVGNEQFF
DNA: TGTGCCAGCAGCTTAGACCGCCTCGTGGGCAATGAGCAGTTCTTC
size: NA
D: NA
V: TRBV7-2
J: TRBJ2-1

CDR3: CASSPRFGQVGYNEQFF
DNA: TGTGCCAGCAGCCCAAGATTCGGACAGGTCGGGTACAATGAGCAGTTCTTC
size: once
D: TRBD1
V: TRBV7-3
J: TRBJ2-1

CDR3: CASSGTGTYEQYF
DNA: TGTGCCAGTTCCGGGACAGGGACCTACGAGCAGTACTTC
size: NA
D: TRBD1
V: TRBV7-6
J: TRBJ2-7

CDR3: CASSVAPTDTQYF
DNA: TGTGCCAGCAGCGTAGCTCCGACAGATACGCAGTATTTT
size: NA
D: NA
V: TRBV9
J: TRBJ2-3

CDR3: CASSYDRDSPYEQYF
DNA: TGTGCCAGCAGTTACGACCGGGACAGTCCCTACGAGCAGTACTTC
size: NA
D: TRBD1
V: TRBV6-5
J: TRBJ2-7

CDR3: CASSQGLVSEQFF
DNA: TGTGCCAGCAGCCAAGGACTAGTAAGTGAGCAGTTCTTC
size: once
D: TRBD2
V: TRBV6-2/TRBV6-3
J: TRBJ2-1

CDR3: CASSPRTGGGFGYTF
DNA: TGTGCCAGCAGCCCACGGACAGGGGGGGGGTTTGGCTACACCTTC
size: NA
D: TRBD1
V: TRBV9
J: TRBJ1-2

CDR3: CASSPSFYEQYF
DNA: TGTGCCAGCTCGCCGAGTTTCTACGAGCAGTACTTC
size: NA
D: NA
V: TRBV18
J: TRBJ2-7

CDR3: CASSWTMNTEAFF
DNA: TGTGCCAGCAGCTGGACCATGAACACTGAAGCTTTCTTT
size: NA
D: NA
V: TRBV11-3
J: TRBJ1-1

CDR3: CASSFPWTSGSTDTQYF
DNA: TGTGCCAGCAGCTTTCCGTGGACTAGCGGGAGCACAGATACGCAGTATTTT
size: NA
D: TRBD2
V: TRBV7-8
J: TRBJ2-3

CDR3: CASSPLYTEEKLFF
DNA: TGTGCCAGCTCACCGCTCTATACGGAGGAAAAACTGTTTTTT
size: NA
D: NA
V: TRBV18
J: TRBJ1-4

CDR3: CASSLVGGDGYTF
DNA: TGTGCCAGCAGCTTAGTAGGGGGCGATGGCTACACCTTC
size: NA
D: TRBD1
V: TRBV7-6
J: TRBJ1-2

CDR3: CASSSNTQYF
DNA: TGTGCCAGCAGTTCAAATACGCAGTATTTT
size: NA
D: NA
V: TRBV12-3/TRBV12-4
J: TRBJ2-3

CDR3: CASSLALTGYYGYTF
DNA: TGTGCCAGCAGCTTAGCGCTCACAGGGTACTATGGCTACACCTTC
size: NA
D: NA
V: TRBV7-9
J: TRBJ1-2

CDR3: CASSSLLDRGQETQYF
DNA: TGCGCCAGCAGCTCCCTCCTGGACAGGGGTCAAGAGACCCAGTACTTC
size: NA
D: TRBD1
V: TRBV5-1
J: TRBJ2-5

CDR3: CATSDSSRTVTDTQYF
DNA: TGTGCCACCAGTGATTCCTCTCGAACAGTCACAGATACGCAGTATTTT
size: NA
D: NA
V: TRBV24-1
J: TRBJ2-3

CDR3: CASSDRGTGIYPQHF
DNA: TGTGCCAGCAGTGATCGGGGGACAGGCATTTATCCCCAGCATTTT
size: NA
D: TRBD1
V: TRBV6-1
J: TRBJ1-5

CDR3: CASSPTRLAGRPLSYEQYF
DNA: TGTGCCAGCAGCCCAACCCGACTAGCGGGGCGTCCCTTAAGCTACGAGCAGTACTTC
size: NA
D: TRBD2
V: TRBV7-9
J: TRBJ2-7

CDR3: CASSQGWGGNEQFF
DNA: TGTGCCAGCAGCCAAGGATGGGGAGGGAATGAGCAGTTCTTC
size: NA
D: TRBD2
V: TRBV14
J: TRBJ2-1

CDR3: CASSLEARNEQFF
DNA: TGCGCCAGCAGCTTGGAGGCTAGAAATGAGCAGTTCTTC
size: NA
D: NA
V: TRBV5-1
J: TRBJ2-1

CDR3: CASSLGQEGTQYF
DNA: TGTGCCAGCAGTTTGGGCCAGGAGGGGACCCAGTACTTC
size: NA
D: NA
V: TRBV12-3/TRBV12-4
J: TRBJ2-5

CDR3: CASSLSSGGASDTQYF
DNA: TGTGCCAGCAGCTTGTCTAGCGGGGGGGCATCAGATACGCAGTATTTT
size: NA
D: TRBD2
V: TRBV7-9
J: TRBJ2-3

CDR3: CASSVVGGPGGQFF
DNA: TGTGCCAGCAGCGTAGTTGGGGGGCCGGGAGGGCAGTTCTTC
size: NA
D: NA
V: TRBV9
J: TRBJ2-1

CDR3: CASSLLGQQTYNEQFF
DNA: TGTGCCAGCAGTTTATTGGGACAGCAGACCTACAATGAGCAGTTCTTC
size: NA
D: TRBD1
V: TRBV27
J: TRBJ2-1

CDR3: CATRGTGAAFF
DNA: TGTGCCACCCGGGGGACAGGGGCAGCTTTCTTT
size: NA
D: TRBD1
V: TRBV15
J: TRBJ1-1

CDR3: CASSSWTEGSANYGYTF
DNA: TGTGCCAGCAGTTCTTGGACGGAGGGGTCAGCTAACTATGGCTACACCTTC
size: NA
D: NA
V: TRBV27
J: TRBJ1-2

CDR3: CASSLGGLANYGYTF
DNA: TGTGCCAGCAGCTTGGGGGGATTAGCTAACTATGGCTACACCTTC
size: few
D: NA
V: TRBV5-5
J: TRBJ1-2

CDR3: CASSPSGQGARGTEAFF
DNA: TGTGCCAGCAGTCCTTCGGGACAGGGGGCCCGGGGGACTGAAGCTTTCTTT
size: once
D: TRBD1
V: TRBV5-4
J: TRBJ1-1

CDR3: CASSFDRVGVDEQFF
DNA: TGTGCCAGCAGCTTCGACAGGGTAGGAGTAGATGAGCAGTTCTTC
size: few
D: TRBD1
V: TRBV5-6
J: TRBJ2-1

CDR3: CASSREWLAYNEQFF
DNA: TGTGCCAGCTCACGGGAATGGCTAGCCTACAATGAGCAGTTCTTC
size: NA
D: NA
V: TRBV18
J: TRBJ2-1

CDR3: CASSLGLAGKYNEQFF
DNA: TGTGCCAGCAGCTTGGGACTAGCGGGGAAGTACAATGAGCAGTTCTTC
size: NA
D: TRBD2
V: TRBV7-2
J: TRBJ2-1

CDR3: CASSSELGYEQYF
DNA: TGTGCCAGCAGCAGCGAACTGGGTTACGAGCAGTACTTC
size: NA
D: NA
V: TRBV11-3
J: TRBJ2-7

CDR3: CASSVDLPSTDTQYF
DNA: TGTGCCAGCAGCGTAGATCTGCCCAGCACAGATACGCAGTATTTT
size: NA
D: NA
V: TRBV9
J: TRBJ2-3

CDR3: CASSLAGGYGYTF
DNA: TGTGCCAGCAGCTTAGCAGGTGGTTATGGCTACACCTTC
size: few
D: NA
V: TRBV7-9
J: TRBJ1-2

CDR3: CASSRGQGPYEQYF
DNA: TGTGCCAGCAGCAGGGGACAGGGACCCTACGAGCAGTACTTC
size: NA
D: TRBD1
V: TRBV11-2
J: TRBJ2-7

CDR3: CASRQMAGGGNEQFF
DNA: TGTGCCAGCAGACAAATGGCGGGAGGAGGGAATGAGCAGTTCTTC
size: NA
D: TRBD2
V: TRBV25-1
J: TRBJ2-1

CDR3: CASSQTPGHSSTEAFF
DNA: TGCGCCAGCAGCCAAACACCGGGACATAGTTCCACTGAAGCTTTCTTT
size: NA
D: NA
V: TRBV4-1
J: TRBJ1-1

CDR3: CATSSSGMGEQFF
DNA: TGTGCCACCAGCAGTAGCGGGATGGGCGAGCAGTTCTTC
size: NA
D: TRBD2
V: TRBV15
J: TRBJ2-1

CDR3: CASSLEGSGANVLTF
DNA: TGTGCCAGCAGCTTAGAGGGGAGCGGGGCCAACGTCCTGACTTTC
size: NA
D: NA
V: TRBV11-2
J: TRBJ2-6

CDR3: CASSYTGGNYGYTF
DNA: TGTGCCAGCAGTTACACAGGAGGTAACTATGGCTACACCTTC
size: NA
D: NA
V: TRBV6-5
J: TRBJ1-2

CDR3: CASPSGGAGGEKLFF
DNA: TGTGCCAGCCCCTCAGGGGGGGCAGGGGGGGAAAAACTGTTTTTT
size: few
D: NA
V: TRBV21-1
J: TRBJ1-4

CDR3: CASRLTSGGITDTQYF
DNA: TGTGCCAGCAGACTAACTAGCGGGGGGATCACAGATACGCAGTATTTT
size: NA
D: TRBD2
V: TRBV6-6
J: TRBJ2-3

CDR3: CASSLNAGSNVLTF
DNA: TGTGCCAGCAGCTTAAATGCAGGGTCCAACGTCCTGACTTTC
size: once
D: NA
V: TRBV11-3
J: TRBJ2-6

CDR3: CASSFIGVDNEQFF
DNA: TGTGCCAGCAGCTTTATCGGCGTAGACAATGAGCAGTTCTTC
size: NA
D: NA
V: TRBV7-9
J: TRBJ2-1

CDR3: CASSVKVATGELFF
DNA: TGTGCCAGCAGCGTAAAGGTAGCGACCGGGGAGCTGTTTTTT
size: NA
D: NA
V: TRBV9
J: TRBJ2-2

CDR3: CASSLRTSSFQETQYF
DNA: TGTGCCAGCAGCCTGCGGACTAGCTCCTTCCAAGAGACCCAGTACTTC
size: NA
D: TRBD2
V: TRBV3-1/TRBV3-2
J: TRBJ2-5